This T cell receptor beta chain was identified in a study of blood T cell repertoires in COVID-19. In germline, CDR1 is SGHRS, CDR2 YFSETQ. The junction had 12 bases not matched to a gene; V was cut back by 0 bases and J by 4 bases. The CDR3 consists of 17 residues. Using immunoSEQ multiplex PCR, the repertoire was profiled, and TCRdb retains in-frame clones only, with some absent. The sample has 40,000 to 50,000 clones; about nine tenths are singletons. The V call is TRBV5-1, the J call TRBJ1-2, with 7 nucleotides matching TRBD1. This clonotype was obtained from a man aged 50 to 59 with active COVID-19. The sequencing input was peripheral blood. CDR3 protein: CASSLASERGRFYGYTF. The CDR3 nucleotides are TGCGCCAGCAGCTTGGCATCCGAGAGGGGGCGCTTCTATGGCTACACCTTC.